This T cell receptor beta chain stems from a study of blood T cells in healthy people across ages. Overall study findings and caveats: It was not possible, with unsorted PBMCs, to conclusively compare naive and antigen-experienced cells. The long-lived group displayed more naive CD4+ cells, plus higher diversity, than the aged donors did.

This clonotype has a handful of counts. Antigen unknown. Germline is not matched at one junction end, which may reflect a read error. This CDR3 is 12 amino acids long. Per the germline V gene, CDR1 is SGHTA and CDR2 is FQGNSA. Alongside a J-beta primer mix, a sample-barcoded 5' primer served in a second PCR lasting roughly 6 to 11 cycles. Tags on each cDNA molecule came from a template-switch adaptor with 12 random nucleotides. TCRdb called the 5' RACE reads again in MiXCR, with one record for every CDR3 protein. The data show 800,000 to 1,300,000 distinct CDR3 sequences, 25% seen once. These data were also filed under a second study, of T cells of mothers and their children. That source reports: No clones detected were persistent microchimeric T cell clones.

The TCR was taken from a girl aged 2 to 10 in good health. The rearrangement uses TRBV7-2 and TRBJ2-5; TRBD2 agrees at 7 bases. The source material was blood. CDR3 loop: CASSPGGETRYF. CDR3 bases: TGTGCCAGCAGCCCGGGAGGAGAGACCCGGTACTTC.